These T cell receptor beta chains were read from a single sample in a study of T-cell memory formation after mild COVID-19. Each CDR3 protein gets one entry after TCRdb re-called the 5' RACE reads with MiXCR. The table lists around 310,000 distinct CDR3 sequences, about a sixth of them singletons. The sample comprised PBMCs or a T cell subset sorted from them (not recorded which). These receptors were collected from a young man who had mild COVID-19 (a few samples of this study predate the infection). Cell type and time point are not known. The CDR3 runs from the conserved cysteine through the conserved F or W. For some rows the clone size is stated as once, few or many, or as a class when expanded; others skip it.

clone_size,j_call,v_call,cdr3_aa
few,TRBJ2-2,TRBV3-1,CASSQDLGELFF
-,TRBJ1-2,TRBV9,CASSVREGYGYTF
-,TRBJ1-1,TRBV6-6,CASSYYQQGALIAFF
-,TRBJ2-1,TRBV20-1,CSAGGYEQFF
few,TRBJ2-1,TRBV9,CASSVELGTSGRGEQFF
few,TRBJ2-7,TRBV20-1,CSASRGPRSSYEQYF
-,TRBJ2-1,TRBV6-2/TRBV6-3,CASSYGLSGGVQQFF
many,TRBJ1-5,TRBV2,CASSEAGRDQPQHF
few,TRBJ1-1,TRBV5-1,CASGYGGTEAFF
-,TRBJ1-5,TRBV12-3/TRBV12-4,CASSIGGATQPQHF
few,TRBJ2-5,TRBV20-1,CSANVAQETQYF